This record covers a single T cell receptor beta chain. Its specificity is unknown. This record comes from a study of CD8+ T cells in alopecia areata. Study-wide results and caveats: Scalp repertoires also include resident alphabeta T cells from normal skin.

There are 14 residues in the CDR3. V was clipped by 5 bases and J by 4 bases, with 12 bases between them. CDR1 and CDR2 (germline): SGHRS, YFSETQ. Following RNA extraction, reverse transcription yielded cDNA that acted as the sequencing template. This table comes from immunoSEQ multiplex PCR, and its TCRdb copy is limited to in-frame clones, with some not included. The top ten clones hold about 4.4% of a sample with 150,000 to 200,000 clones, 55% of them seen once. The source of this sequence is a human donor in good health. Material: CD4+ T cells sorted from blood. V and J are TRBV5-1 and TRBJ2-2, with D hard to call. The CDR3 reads CASRLRSFTGELFF. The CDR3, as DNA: TGCGCCAGCAGACTGAGGAGTTTCACCGGGGAGCTGTTTTTT.